These 30 T cell receptor beta chains came from one sample sequenced in a study of shared clonotypes between healthy human individuals (dated by TCRdb to 2020 to 2021). CD8 naive samples consisted of CD45RO-negative cells that were positively selected for CCR7, yielding a CD45RA+CCR7+ population without TemRA cells. Libraries came from the immunoSEQ multiplex PCR assay. TCRdb holds this immuneACCESS table with in-frame rearrangements only. Some clones are missing; in checked studies, unresolved V genes explain under half, and the rest has no known cause. Across this sample there are about 2.1 million clones, with 90% to 95% seen only once. The leading ten clones occupy roughly 1.7% of the sample. Sample: naive CD8+ T cells from PBMCs. The sample's cell subset or site, from its label and the paper: CD45RA+CCR7+. Receptors were obtained from a young man in good health. Some clones in this sample may be carry-over from other donors' samples.

The chain uses TRBV27 and TRBJ1-1, with TRBD1 matching 10 bases. Germline CDR1 reads MNHEY; CDR2 reads SMNVEV (reference sequence). CDR3 length: 16 residues. Trimming removed 7 bases from V and 1 base from J; junction bases left unmatched: 9. The CDR3 nucleotides are TGTGCCAGCAAGTTGGGACAGGGGTACTGGAACACTGAAGCTTTCTTT. As protein: CASKLGQGYWNTEAFF.

This clone was counted at least ten times. This sample includes further DNA sequences coding for the same CDR3. J is TRBJ2-5 and V is TRBV6-5; D is uncertain. Germline V gene sequence: CDR1 MNHEY, CDR2 SVGAGI. V was shortened by 2 bases and J by 5 bases, with 9 bases between the two germline ends. The CDR3 extends over 13 amino acids. DNA of the CDR3: TGTGCCAGCAGTTACGGGCTGAGGGAGACCCAGTACTTC. It yields the protein CASSYGLRETQYF.

The chain joins TRBV7-3 to TRBJ2-7; D might be TRBD1 (5 bases). Germline V gene sequence: CDR1 SGHTA, CDR2 FQGTGA. The CDR3 is made up of 15 amino acids. The V and J ends lost 5 bases and 4 bases respectively, with 18 bases between them. The CDR3 sequence is CASSPNGRVDYEQYF. Here the CDR3 DNA reads TGTGCCAGCAGCCCAAACGGCAGGGTGGATTACGAGCAGTACTTC.

The chain links TRBV6-5 to TRBJ1-3; D may be TRBD1 (5 bases). Deletions cut 5 bases from V and 0 bases from J, with 11 bases between. This CDR3 is built from 15 residues. In germline, CDR1 is MNHEY, CDR2 SVGAGI. The CDR3 region is CASSPGGSSGNTIYF. CDR3 DNA sequence: TGTGCCAGCAGTCCGGGGGGTTCCTCTGGAAACACCATATATTTT.

J is TRBJ2-7 and V is TRBV7-9; the D call may be TRBD1 or TRBD2 (5 bases each). CDR3 size: 15 residues. Germline CDR1 is SEHNR and CDR2 is FQNEAQ (reference sequence). V lost 1 base and J 3 bases, leaving 13 bases between the germline ends. CDR3 protein: CASSLGGSGHYEQYF. Written as DNA, the CDR3 is TGTGCCAGCAGCTTAGGGGGGAGTGGGCACTACGAGCAGTACTTC.

V is TRBV7-6 and J is TRBJ2-5; 7 bases match TRBD2. The germline gives CDR1 SGHVS, CDR2 FNYEAQ. CDR3 length: 17 residues. The ends lost 1 base at V and 0 bases at J; junction bases unmatched: 8. Here the CDR3 reads CASSLEREGPNQETQYF. The CDR3 DNA reads as TGTGCCAGCAGCTTAGAGAGGGAGGGCCCAAACCAAGAGACCCAGTACTTC.

This clone was counted a single time. The sample has other DNA sequences that encode this CDR3 too. The rearrangement links TRBV9 to TRBJ1-1; 9 nucleotides line up with TRBD1. J lost 1 base, V lost 3 bases, and 4 bases had no gene match. CDR3 length: 15 residues. Germline assignment: CDR1 SGDLS and CDR2 YYNGEE. The DNA of the CDR3 is TGTGCCAGCAGCGCCCGACAGGGGGGGAACACTGAAGCTTTCTTT. It yields the protein CASSARQGGNTEAFF.

This clone appeared a single time. The chain combines TRBV13 with TRBJ1-4; D is unclear. The CDR3 has 13 amino acids. The germline V gene has CDR1 PRHDT and CDR2 FYEKMQ (reference sequence). Trimming cost V 0 bases and J 6 bases, with 5 bases left between them. The CDR3 loop reads CASSLGRHEKLFF. The CDR3, as DNA: TGTGCCAGCAGCTTAGGGAGGCATGAAAAACTGTTTTTT.

The chain couples TRBV9 to TRBJ2-5, with TRBD2 identical over 9 bases. Germline assignment: CDR1 SGDLS and CDR2 YYNGEE. Germline trimming cut 2 bases from V and 5 bases from J; bases unmatched to any gene: 13. CDR3 length: 17 residues. DNA of the CDR3: TGTGCCAGCAGCGTGTCTCGGGCGGGAGGGCCCTCTGAGACCCAGTACTTC. It yields the protein CASSVSRAGGPSETQYF.

The chain recombines TRBV10-3 with TRBJ1-2; D call uncertain. V shed 7 bases and J shed 0 bases, with 9 bases lying between them. Germline CDR1 reads ENHRY; CDR2 reads SYGVKD. The CDR3 has 13 amino acids. The CDR3 bases are TGTGCCATCATGGACGGCTCTAACTATGGCTACACCTTC. It encodes CAIMDGSNYGYTF.

The chain recombines TRBV4-3 with TRBJ2-5; no reliable D call. The CDR3 is made up of 15 amino acids. Germline V gene data show CDR1 as LGHNA and CDR2 as YSLEER. Deletions cut 4 bases from V and 2 bases from J, with 14 bases between. CDR3 loop: CASSPLMAPQETQYF. CDR3 bases: TGCGCCAGCAGCCCCCTGATGGCGCCTCAAGAGACCCAGTACTTC.

The V call is TRBV9, the J call TRBJ1-2; D gene ambiguous. V lost 5 bases to trimming and J lost 6 bases, with 20 bases between them. The CDR3 loop spans 15 amino acids. Germline CDR1 SGDLS, CDR2 YYNGEE. CDR3 coding DNA: TGTGCCAGCAGTGACGACGAGGGAACCTTCCATGGCTACACCTTC. As protein: CASSDDEGTFHGYTF. Full variable domain (outside the CDR3, taken from reference TRBV9 and TRBJ1-2): DSGVTQTPKHLITATGQRVTLRCSPRSGDLSVYWYQQSLDQGLQFLIQYYNGEERAKGNILERFSAQQFPDLHSELNLSSLELGDSALYFCASSDDEGTFHGYTFGSGTRLTVV.

The gene calls are TRBV5-6 and TRBJ1-1; the D is unclear. V lost 0 bases and J lost 5, with 11 bases in between. The length of the CDR3 is 14 residues. Germline V CDR1 and CDR2: SGHDT, YYEEEE. The CDR3 bases are TGTGCCAGCAGCTTGGGGGCGTCGAGGACTGAAGCTTTCTTT. It encodes CASSLGASRTEAFF.

The chain employs TRBV7-2 and TRBJ2-7; 14 bases map to TRBD2. The CDR3 loop spans 18 amino acids. Germline V gene data show CDR1 as SGHTA and CDR2 as FQGNSA. V shed 5 bases, J shed 4 bases, and the junction held 13 bases outside the gene matches. CDR3 in DNA: TGTGCCAGCAGCCGCGGACTAGCGGGAGGTAGGGACTTATACGAGCAGTACTTC. Translating gives CASSRGLAGGRDLYEQYF.

This clone has just one count. V and J are TRBV11-2 and TRBJ1-4, with D tentatively TRBD1 (5 bases). V was cut by 5 bases and J by 8 bases, with 18 bases left in between. This CDR3 has 15 residues. Germline lookup yields CDR1 SGHAT and CDR2 FQNNGV. The CDR3 bases are TGTGCCAGCAGCCCCCGGGAGGGACGGGGCGAAAAACTGTTTTTT. Encoded protein: CASSPREGRGEKLFF.

A word on this clone: At the DNA level, this CDR3 is encoded by other sequences in the same sample as well. The chain couples TRBV9 to TRBJ1-1; D perhaps matches TRBD1 (5 bases). There are 13 residues in the CDR3. Germline loops: CDR1 SGDLS, CDR2 YYNGEE. The V end was cut by 0 bases, the J end by 4 bases, with 7 bases between. The CDR3 sequence: CASSVAQGTEAFF. The CDR3 region has the DNA TGTGCCAGCAGCGTAGCCCAGGGCACTGAAGCTTTCTTT.

The chain employs TRBV10-2 and TRBJ1-1, with D hard to call. CDR1 is WSHSY, CDR2 SAAADI, per germline. Trimming left V 3 bases short and J 7 bases short, with 9 bases between. The CDR3 runs to 12 residues. This chain's CDR3 is CASSETGLEAFF. In DNA, the CDR3 is TGCGCCAGCAGTGAAACGGGCCTTGAAGCTTTCTTT.

The chain's CDR3 is CASSWTGGPQPQHF. DNA of the CDR3: TGTGCCAGCAGTTGGACAGGTGGTCCTCAGCCCCAGCATTTT. The V and J genes are TRBV2 and TRBJ1-5; 7 positions agree with TRBD1. CDR1 and CDR2 (germline): SNHLY, FYNNEI. There are 14 residues in the CDR3. Germline trimming cut 5 bases from V and 6 bases from J; bases unmatched to any gene: 7.

This clone was counted a single time. The chain has TRBV14 and TRBJ2-7, with D possibly called TRBD1 or TRBD2 (5 bases each). The length of the CDR3 is 14 residues. V was cut by 1 base and J by 12 bases, with 19 bases left in between. Germline V gene lookup returns CDR1 SGHDN and CDR2 FVKESK. In DNA form, the CDR3 reads TGTGCCAGCAGCCAAGGAAGGGGAGTTCCGGATCTGTACTTC. Translation: CASSQGRGVPDLYF.

V is TRBV25-1 and J is TRBJ2-5, with D tentatively TRBD2 (5 bases). The closer fit of TRBJ2-7 to the DNA end suggests the J call may be wrong. The CDR3 is made up of 15 amino acids. Per germline, CDR1 MGHDK and CDR2 SYGVNS. DNA for the CDR3: TGTGCCAGCAGTGAAAAAGGAGGCCCAACCTACGAGCAGTACTTC. It codes for CASSEKGGPTYEQYF.

The rearrangement joins TRBV5-1 to TRBJ2-1, with D possibly matching TRBD2 (5 bases). There are 16 residues in the CDR3. The V gene's germline CDR1 is SGHRS and CDR2 YFSETQ. V was cut by 4 bases and J by 5 bases, with 19 bases left in between. In nucleotides, the CDR3 is TGCGCCAGCAGCCCACCCCAGGACTCCTTCCACAATGAGCAGTTCTTC. Translated, it gives CASSPPQDSFHNEQFF.

This clone was seen a single time. At the DNA level, this CDR3 is encoded by other sequences in the same sample as well. V usage is TRBV9 and J usage is TRBJ2-3, with unresolved D. The germline V gene has CDR1 SGDLS and CDR2 YYNGEE. This CDR3 region has 15 residues. V dropped 0 bases and J dropped 0 bases, with 8 bases sitting between them. CDR3: CASSVGQSSTDTQYF. DNA for the CDR3: TGTGCCAGCAGCGTAGGTCAGAGTAGCACAGATACGCAGTATTTT. The variable domain in full, completed from reference TRBV9 and TRBJ2-3, reads DSGVTQTPKHLITATGQRVTLRCSPRSGDLSVYWYQQSLDQGLQFLIQYYNGEERAKGNILERFSAQQFPDLHSELNLSSLELGDSALYFCASSVGQSSTDTQYFGPGTRLTVL.

The chain recombines TRBV4-1 with TRBJ2-7, with D possibly matching TRBD1 (6 bases). Trimming shortened V by 7 bases and J by 6 bases, and 10 bases separated the two germline ends. This CDR3 contains 11 residues. Germline V gene lookup returns CDR1 MGHRA and CDR2 YSYEKL. CDR3 region: CASKGVGEQYF. DNA for the CDR3: TGCGCCAGCAAGGGGGTGGGCGAGCAGTACTTC.

The rearrangement links TRBV19 to TRBJ1-1; TRBD1 might be the D (5 bases). V shed 7 bases and J shed 6 bases, with 15 bases lying between them. This CDR3 comprises 13 residues. The germline CDR1 and CDR2 sequences are LNHDA and SQIVND (reference sequence). Written as DNA, the CDR3 is TGTGCCAGTACGGGCTGGGGGGTGCCTGAAGCTTTCTTT. It yields the protein CASTGWGVPEAFF. The variable domain in full, with the rest retrieved from reference TRBV19 and TRBJ1-1, is DGGITQSPKYLFRKEGQNVTLSCEQNLNHDAMYWYRQDPGQGLRLIYYSQIVNDFQKGDIAEGYSVSREKKESFPLTVTSAQKNPTAFYLCASTGWGVPEAFFGQGTRLTVV.

V gene TRBV7-9 combines with J gene TRBJ1-2; a weak D match, TRBD1 (6 bases). V was cut by 3 bases and J by 3 bases, with 11 bases left in between. The CDR3 is 14 residues long. Germline V gene data show CDR1 as SEHNR and CDR2 as FQNEAQ (reference sequence). The CDR3 DNA follows: TGTGCCAGCAGCTTCTCAGGGGAGCACTATGGCTACACCTTC. This encodes CASSFSGEHYGYTF.

This rearrangement joins TRBV27 to TRBJ2-7; perhaps TRBD2 as D (6 bases). The CDR3 is 14 amino acids. CDR1 is MNHEY and CDR2 is SMNVEV in the germline V gene (reference sequence). Trimming pared 2 bases from V and 6 bases from J, leaving 14 bases between. The CDR3: CASSLRGLGGEQYF. The CDR3 bases are TGTGCCAGCAGTTTACGCGGGCTGGGGGGCGAGCAGTACTTC.

The chain joins TRBV7-9 to TRBJ2-1; 7 bases agree with TRBD2. Looked up from germline, CDR1 is SEHNR and CDR2 is FQNEAQ (reference sequence). This CDR3 has 15 residues. V was clipped by 7 bases and J by 7 bases; unmatched bases: 13. CDR3 loop: CASIGQGGRENEQFF. The CDR3 DNA reads as TGTGCCAGCATCGGCCAAGGCGGGCGGGAGAATGAGCAGTTCTTC.

The chain uses TRBV13 and TRBJ2-5, with 8 nucleotides matching TRBD1. Trimming took 4 bases from V and 5 from J; bases not matched to a gene: 6. The germline V gene encodes CDR1 PRHDT and CDR2 FYEKMQ (reference sequence). The CDR3 spans 14 residues. The CDR3 DNA follows: TGTGCCAGCAGCTCCGGACAGGGATGGGAGACCCAGTACTTC. Translated, it gives CASSSGQGWETQYF.

The chain couples TRBV27 to TRBJ1-6, with D hard to call. CDR3 length: 9 amino acids. V lost 8 bases and J lost 9, with 2 bases in between. Germline assignment: CDR1 MNHEY and CDR2 SMNVEV (reference sequence). The CDR3 coding sequence is TGTGCCAGCGGTTCACCCCTCCACTTT. It codes for CASGSPLHF.

The chain links TRBV7-9 to TRBJ1-4; the D gene is possibly TRBD1 (6 bases). This CDR3 region has 16 residues. Trimming took 5 bases from V and 0 from J, leaving 13 bases between them. Germline V gives CDR1 SEHNR, CDR2 FQNEAQ (reference sequence). The CDR3 is CASSPWTAATNEKLFF. DNA of the CDR3: TGTGCCAGCAGCCCCTGGACAGCCGCAACTAATGAAAAACTGTTTTTT.